These 7 T cell receptor beta chains were all obtained from the same sample, sequenced in a study of blood T cells in healthy people across ages. With a J-beta primer mix and a sample-barcoded 5' primer, a second PCR ran 7 to 11 cycles. TCRdb re-analysed the 5' RACE reads in MiXCR, keeping a single row per CDR3 protein. The table has 850,000 to 950,000 distinct CDR3 sequences, around 28% seen once. The material sequenced was blood. The receptors here all came from a woman older than 75 in good health.

The chain carries TRBV7-2 and TRBJ2-3, with 8 bases identical to TRBD2. The V segment lost 1 base and the J segment 7 bases; nucleotides outside the gene matches: 4. The CDR3 has 14 residues. Looked up from germline, CDR1 is SGHTA and CDR2 is FQGNSA. The chain's CDR3 is CASSLEAGVNTQYF. The CDR3 nucleotides read TGTGCCAGCAGCTTAGAAGCGGGGGTAAATACGCAGTATTTT.

The gene calls are TRBV15 and TRBJ2-1; 9 bases align to TRBD2. The CDR3 consists of 14 residues. Unmatched junction bases numbered 8, after V lost 0 bases and J lost 14 bases. CDR1 is LNHNV, CDR2 YYDKDF, per germline (reference sequence). The CDR3 region has the DNA TGTGCCACCAGCAGAGATTTGGCGGGGGGGCCGGAGTTCTTC. It translates to CATSRDLAGGPEFF.

This chain joins TRBV5-1 and TRBJ1-2; 9 nucleotides line up with TRBD1. Germline V CDR1 and CDR2: SGHRS, YFSETQ. Trimming removed 1 base from V and 8 bases from J; junction bases left unmatched: 15. This CDR3 contains 17 residues. The CDR3 DNA is TGCGCCAGCAGCTTGAATCCGGGACAGGGCCACGGGGGAGGCTACACCTTC. Its protein product is CASSLNPGQGHGGGYTF.

In its sample, this clonotype was seen many times. The gene calls are TRBV4-2 and TRBJ2-3; 7 nucleotides agree with TRBD2. This CDR3 has 17 amino acids. V shed 3 bases, J shed 3 bases, and the junction held 12 bases outside the gene matches. Germline CDR1 reads LGHNA; CDR2 reads YNFKEQ. The CDR3 sequence is CASSQDLGLGRTDTQYF. The DNA of the CDR3 is TGTGCCAGCAGCCAGGATCTAGGACTAGGCAGGACAGATACGCAGTATTTT.

The gene calls are TRBV6-2 or TRBV6-3 and TRBJ2-2; D gene ambiguous. The CDR3 spans 16 residues. From germline, CDR1 is MNHEY and CDR2 SVGEGT. The V gene lost 0 bases and the J gene lost 1 base, with 9 bases spanning the gap. The CDR3 bases are TGTGCCAGCAGTTACTCGAGACCAAAGAACACCGGGGAGCTGTTTTTT. This gives the protein CASSYSRPKNTGELFF.

J is TRBJ1-3 and V is TRBV7-9; TRBD1 might be the D (6 bases). Germline V lookup: CDR1 SEHNR, CDR2 FQNEAQ (reference sequence). V was cut by 5 bases and J by 4 bases, with 21 bases left in between. This CDR3 region has 17 residues. CDR3 protein: CASSLFLDSPKGNTIYF. The DNA of the CDR3 is TGTGCCAGCAGCCTATTTCTGGACAGCCCTAAGGGAAACACCATATATTTT.

This clonotype was counted only a few times. The chain recombines TRBV5-5 with TRBJ1-5; D remains unclear. The CDR3 contains 13 residues. V shed 3 bases and J shed 11 bases, with 15 bases lying between them. Germline V gene lookup returns CDR1 SGHKS and CDR2 YYEKEE (reference sequence). CDR3 sequence reads: CASSWDVGRAQHF. The CDR3, as DNA: TGTGCCAGCAGCTGGGATGTTGGGAGGGCCCAGCATTTT. Full variable domain (outside the CDR3, taken from reference TRBV5-5 and TRBJ1-5): DAGVTQSPTHLIKTRGQQVTLRCSPISGHKSVSWYQQVLGQGPQFIFQYYEKEERGRGNFPDRFSARQFPNYSSELNVNALLLGDSALYLCASSWDVGRAQHFGDGTRLSIL.